This T cell receptor (beta chain) emerged from a study of blood T cell repertoires in COVID-19. The overall study: The samples span acute and convalescent COVID-19 from the United States, Italy and Spain. The analysed material was cDNA or gDNA that came from T cells, B-cell-depleted T cells, or PBMCs.

As processed by the authors: Estimation of nucleated cell counts was performed using reference gene primer amplification. Libraries were prepared by immunoSEQ multiplex PCR; TCRdb keeps only in-frame clonotypes and omits some of them. V, J and clone size are taken as reported in that table, and D and trimming were inferred from the DNA itself. The sample lists under 300,000 clones, around 90% occurring once. The CDR3 is made up of 15 amino acids. Unmatched junction bases numbered 9, after V lost 6 bases and J lost 4 bases. Germline V gene lookup returns CDR1 SEHNR and CDR2 FQNEAQ (reference sequence).

This TCR came from a man between 50 and 59 years old with acute or convalescent COVID-19. The rearrangement uses TRBV7-9 and TRBJ1-3; 7 nucleotides agree with TRBD1. The sequencing sample was made of peripheral blood. CDR3 nucleotide sequence: TGTGCCAGCAGAAGAGACAGGGCGAAAGGAAACACCATATATTTT. It translates to CASRRDRAKGNTIYF.